The clone carrying this TCR beta chain was counted many times. Its target is not known. TCRdb fed the reads into MiXCR, producing one record per CDR3 protein. The sample has about 500,000 distinct CDR3 sequences, 30% to 40% seen once; the top ten hold 15% to 20%. This entry is derived from a study of T cell repertoires in cytomegalovirus infection. About the study: Through public TCR beta signatures, both CMV infection and matching HLA type were indicated. Whole-study results and caveats: Public TCR beta family frequency separated CMV-and-HLA carriers, including in an independent cohort. In two of eight donors, the top clonotype was HLA-C-restricted CMV-specific.

The CDR3 sequence is 13 residues long. J lost 4 bases, V lost 6 bases, and 2 bases had no gene match. This sequence originates from a human donor in good health (CMV status not recorded). Some clones in this sample may be carry-over from other donors' samples. The chain carries TRBV12-3 or TRBV12-4 and TRBJ1-5; 8 bases match TRBD1. Here the sequenced sample was cultured PBMCs, taken from culture after CMV antigen stimulation. CDR3 bases: TGTGCCAGCAGGACAGGGGATAATCAGCCCCAGCATTTT. Its translation: CASRTGDNQPQHF.